One sample yielded the 19 T cell receptor beta chains listed below, sequenced in a study of shared clonotypes between healthy human individuals (dated by TCRdb to the early 2020s). Preparation of the library involved the immunoSEQ multiplex PCR assay. TCRdb holds this immuneACCESS table with in-frame rearrangements only. Some clones are missing; in checked studies, unresolved V genes explain under half, and the rest has no known cause. Here the sample has millions of clones; 85% to 95% occur a single time. The ten largest account for roughly 0.13% of the sample. The sample consisted of naive CD4+ T cells sorted from blood. The meaning of the sample's cell subset or site label: CD45RA+ positively selected. The receptor set was obtained from a man younger than 30 in good health.

V is TRBV19 and J is TRBJ1-5, with 7 bases matching TRBD1. The junction had 6 bases not matched to a gene; V was cut back by 5 bases and J by 2 bases. The CDR3 spans 15 residues. CDR1 and CDR2 from the germline V gene are LNHDA and SQIVND (reference sequence). CDR3 sequence reads: CASSETGAGNQPQHF. CDR3 nucleotide sequence: TGTGCCAGTAGTGAAACAGGGGCTGGCAATCAGCCCCAGCATTTT.

V is TRBV25-1 and J is TRBJ1-1; possible D gene TRBD1, 6 bases. The CDR3 is 15 amino acids. Trimming removed 1 base from V and 6 bases from J, with 15 bases in between. The germline gives CDR1 MGHDK, CDR2 SYGVNS. CDR3 in amino acids: CASSEWDTRSAEAFF. CDR3 nucleotides: TGTGCCAGCAGTGAATGGGACACCAGGTCGGCTGAAGCTTTCTTT.

This clone was counted a single time. This chain connects TRBV29-1 to TRBJ2-5; D tentatively fits TRBD1 or TRBD2 (5 bases each). This CDR3 comprises 12 residues. The ends were cut back, 7 bases at V and 2 bases at J, with 11 bases in the middle. The germline V gene encodes CDR1 SQVTM and CDR2 ANQGSEA. CDR3 coding DNA: TGCAGCGGATGGGACCGACAAGAGACCCAGTACTTC. Translating it yields CSGWDRQETQYF. Full variable domain (remainder filled in from reference TRBV29-1 and TRBJ2-5): SAVISQKPSRDICQRGTSLTIQCQVDSQVTMMFWYRQQPGQSLTLIATANQGSEATYESGFVIDKFPISRPNLTFSTLTVSNMSPEDSSIYLCSGWDRQETQYFGPGTRLLVL.

The chain uses TRBV30 and TRBJ1-5; D gene unclear. The CDR3 covers 14 residues. V lost 0 bases to trimming and J lost 6 bases, with 12 bases between them. From germline, CDR1 is GTSNPN and CDR2 SVGIG (reference sequence). CDR3 sequence (DNA): TGTGCCTGGAGTGTAGGCGATAGGGTTCAGCCCCAGCATTTT. Protein: CAWSVGDRVQPQHF.

The chain has TRBV5-1 and TRBJ1-1; D gene ambiguous. Germline CDR1 and CDR2: SGHRS and YFSETQ. The V end lost 7 bases, the J end lost 6 bases, and 10 bases lay between the germline ends. This CDR3 region has 11 residues. The DNA for the CDR3 is TGCGCCAGCCGATCAATCTCTGAAGCTTTCTTT. Its translation is CASRSISEAFF.

This rearrangement joins TRBV10-3 to TRBJ2-7; TRBD2 agrees at 8 bases. This CDR3 spans 13 amino acids. V gave up 4 bases and J gave up 7 bases; unmatched junction bases: 6. Germline V gene data show CDR1 as ENHRY and CDR2 as SYGVKD. The CDR3 region has the DNA TGTGCCATCAGTGTTTTCGGCGGGGGGGAGCAGTACTTC. Translated, it gives CAISVFGGGEQYF.

V usage is TRBV6-5 and J usage is TRBJ2-2, with D uncertain. V dropped 5 bases and J dropped 5 bases, with 15 bases sitting between them. The germline V gene has CDR1 MNHEY and CDR2 SVGAGI. This CDR3 spans 15 amino acids. As DNA, the CDR3 is TGTGCCAGCAGTCCCCACACCCCCGGGACCGGGGAGCTGTTTTTT. This gives the protein CASSPHTPGTGELFF.

V gene TRBV28 combines with J gene TRBJ1-5; D is perhaps TRBD1 (5 bases). Germline assignment: CDR1 MDHEN and CDR2 SYDVKM. V lost 5 bases and J lost 5, with 16 bases in between. CDR3 length: 15 residues. CDR3 in amino acids: CASSRGTYGYQPQHF. CDR3 DNA: TGTGCCAGCAGTCGAGGGACGTACGGCTATCAGCCCCAGCATTTT.

The chain is built from TRBV10-1 and TRBJ2-5, with TRBD2 matching 9 bases. Losses at the gene ends were 2 bases for V and 4 bases for J; bases not matched to a gene: 5. Germline CDR1 is WNHNN and CDR2 is SYGVQD (reference sequence). This CDR3 region has 15 residues. The CDR3 DNA is TGCGCCAGCAGTGAGGTTAGCGGGAGCGTAGAGACCCAGTACTTC. This sequence encodes CASSEVSGSVETQYF.

The rearrangement joins TRBV28 to TRBJ2-7; TRBD1 agrees at 7 bases. V lost 5 bases, J lost 0 bases, and 7 bases stayed unmatched. Germline CDR1 reads MDHEN; CDR2 reads SYDVKM. This CDR3 has 15 amino acids. CDR3 residues: CASSPTGSSSYEQYF. CDR3 nucleotides: TGTGCCAGCAGTCCGACAGGGTCTAGCTCCTACGAGCAGTACTTC.

V usage is TRBV6-6 and J usage is TRBJ1-4; 7 bases line up with TRBD1. The CDR3 contains 15 residues. Germline-derived CDR1 and CDR2 are MNHNY and SVGAGI (reference sequence). V lost 3 bases to trimming and J lost 8 bases; unmatched junction nucleotides: 9. Here the CDR3 DNA reads TGTGCCAGCAGTTATGAGACAGGGCCTCAGGAAAAACTGTTTTTT. Translated: CASSYETGPQEKLFF.

The chain has TRBV2 and TRBJ2-1; D unclear. The CDR3 consists of 12 residues. The germline gives CDR1 SNHLY, CDR2 FYNNEI. Trimming removed 5 bases at V and 10 bases at J, with 12 bases between. CDR3 bases: TGTGCCAGCAGTCCGTCCACGAGAGAGCAGTTCTTC. The encoded protein is CASSPSTREQFF. The full variable domain, its missing parts supplied by reference TRBV2 and TRBJ2-1, is EPEVTQTPSHQVTQMGQEVILRCVPISNHLYFYWYRQILGQKVEFLVSFYNNEISEKSEIFDDQFSVERPDGSNFTLKIRSTKLEDSAMYFCASSPSTREQFFGPGTRLTVL.

In this sample, this clone turned up once. The genes are TRBV27 and TRBJ2-2; D is perhaps TRBD1 or TRBD2 (7 bases each). CDR3 length: 14 residues. From germline, CDR1 is MNHEY and CDR2 SMNVEV (reference sequence). V was clipped by 10 bases and J by 0 bases, with 12 bases between them. CDR3 amino acids: CATRGGTNTGELFF. In DNA, the CDR3 is TGTGCCACCAGGGGGGGGACGAACACCGGGGAGCTGTTTTTT.

The V call is TRBV28, the J call TRBJ2-7; maybe TRBD2 (6 bases). The length of the CDR3 is 14 residues. V was shortened by 7 bases and J by 0 bases, with 13 bases between the two germline ends. Germline-derived CDR1 and CDR2 are MDHEN and SYDVKM. DNA for the CDR3: TGTGCCAGCAAGTCCGGGGGTAGCTCCTACGAGCAGTACTTC. Its translation: CASKSGGSSYEQYF.

The chain joins TRBV28 to TRBJ2-1; the D gene is possibly TRBD2 (6 bases). V lost 5 bases and J lost 8, with 25 bases in between. The V gene's germline CDR1 is MDHEN and CDR2 SYDVKM. The CDR3 covers 17 residues. The CDR3, as DNA: TGTGCCAGCAGTGAGACCTTTTTCGGGGGAGAAGTGGATGAGCAGTTCTTC. It specifies CASSETFFGGEVDEQFF.

This chain connects TRBV28 to TRBJ1-1; 8 nucleotides match TRBD1. With V trimmed by 3 bases and J by 8 bases, 5 bases remained unmatched. The length of the CDR3 is 13 residues. Germline V gives CDR1 MDHEN, CDR2 SYDVKM. The CDR3 bases are TGTGCCAGCAGTTTTACAGGGGGACTAGAAGCTTTCTTT. This translates into CASSFTGGLEAFF.

The chain is built from TRBV5-4 and TRBJ2-3; D is unclear. Looked up from germline, CDR1 is SGHNT and CDR2 is YYREEE (reference sequence). Trimming left V 3 bases short and J 1 base short, with 12 bases between. The CDR3 loop spans 15 amino acids. In nucleotides, the CDR3 is TGTGCCAGCAGCTCCCGCAGCCCGGGCACAGATACGCAGTATTTT. The encoded protein is CASSSRSPGTDTQYF.

The chain is built from TRBV5-6 and TRBJ2-7, with 12 nucleotides matching TRBD1. The CDR3 has 15 amino acids. V trimming: 3 bases; J trimming: 2 bases; junction bases outside the gene matches: 3. In germline, CDR1 is SGHDT, CDR2 YYEEEE. The CDR3 DNA sequence: TGTGCCAGCAGCTCCGGGACAGGGGGCCCCTACGAGCAGTACTTC. Its protein product is CASSSGTGGPYEQYF. The whole variable domain, remainder taken from reference TRBV5-6 and TRBJ2-7, is DAGVTQSPTHLIKTRGQQVTLRCSPKSGHDTVSWYQQALGQGPQFIFQYYEEEERQRGNFPDRFSGHQFPNYSSELNVNALLLGDSALYLCASSSGTGGPYEQYFGPGTRLTVT.

The genes are TRBV5-1 and TRBJ1-1; D not resolved. The CDR3 has 13 residues. Trimming removed 1 base from V and 5 bases from J, with 9 bases in between. CDR1 and CDR2 from the germline V gene are SGHRS and YFSETQ. The CDR3 DNA sequence: TGCGCCAGCAGCTTGCTCGTTGAGACTGAAGCTTTCTTT. The encoded protein is CASSLLVETEAFF.